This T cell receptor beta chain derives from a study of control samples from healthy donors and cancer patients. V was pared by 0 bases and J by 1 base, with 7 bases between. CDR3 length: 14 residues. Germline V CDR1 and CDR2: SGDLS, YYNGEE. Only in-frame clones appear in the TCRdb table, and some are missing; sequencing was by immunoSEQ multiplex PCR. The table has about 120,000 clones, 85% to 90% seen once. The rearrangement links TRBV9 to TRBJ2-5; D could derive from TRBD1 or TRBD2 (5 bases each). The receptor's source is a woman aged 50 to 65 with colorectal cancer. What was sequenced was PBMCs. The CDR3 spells CASSVAGSQETQYF. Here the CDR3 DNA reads TGTGCCAGCAGCGTAGCAGGGAGCCAAGAGACCCAGTACTTC.